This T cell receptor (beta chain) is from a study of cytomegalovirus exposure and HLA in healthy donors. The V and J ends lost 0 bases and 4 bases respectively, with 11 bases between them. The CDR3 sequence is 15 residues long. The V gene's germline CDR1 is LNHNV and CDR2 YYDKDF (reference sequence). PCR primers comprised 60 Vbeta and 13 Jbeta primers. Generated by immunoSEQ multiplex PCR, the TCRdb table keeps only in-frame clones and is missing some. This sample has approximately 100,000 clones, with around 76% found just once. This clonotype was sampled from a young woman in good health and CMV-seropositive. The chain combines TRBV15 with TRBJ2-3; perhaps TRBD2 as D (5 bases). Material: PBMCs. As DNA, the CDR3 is TGTGCCACCAGCAGAGATAAGGGAGTCTCAGATACGCAGTATTTT. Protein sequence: CATSRDKGVSDTQYF.